Below are 28 T cell receptor beta chains sequenced from a single sample in a study of metastatic and nonmetastatic thyroid tumors. Via MiXCR, TCRdb re-called the PCR reads. Among around 5,000 clones listed, 25% were seen once. Thyroid surgery was preceded by no treatment in any patient. The sample taken for sequencing was adjacent normal tissue. These receptors all stem from a male donor with papillary thyroid cancer or a benign thyroid nodule (not recorded which). Some clones in this sample may be carry-over from other donors' samples.

This chain uses TRBV2 with TRBJ2-5; 13 positions agree with TRBD2. This CDR3 spans 16 amino acids. Germline CDR1 and CDR2: SNHLY and FYNNEI. V was pared by 4 bases and J by 6 bases, with 8 bases of the junction left unmatched. CDR3 region: CASSAGVTSGGQTQYF. The CDR3 nucleotides read TGTGCCAGCAGTGCGGGGGTGACTAGCGGGGGGCAGACCCAGTACTTC.

The chain's CDR3 is CASSDGTGYGYTF. CDR3 coding DNA: TGTGCCAGCAGTGACGGGACAGGGTATGGCTACACCTTC. The genes are TRBV12-3 or TRBV12-4 and TRBJ1-2; TRBD1 matches at 9 bases. With V trimmed by 5 bases and J by 5 bases, 3 bases remained unmatched. The CDR3 consists of 13 residues.

In the case of this clone: An end of the junction differs from the germline gene, which may be a read error. The chain joins TRBV4-3 to TRBJ1-6; 7 bases align to TRBD1. Germline CDR1 LGHNA, CDR2 YSLEER. The CDR3 has 16 amino acids. The CDR3 DNA sequence: TGCGCCAGCAGCCAATATGTGCAGGGGGACAATTCACCCCTCTACTTT. The encoded protein is CASSQYVQGDNSPLYF.

Many counts were recorded for this clone. This may arise from a read error, as a much more abundant clone is one base away. This CDR3 is also generated by other DNA sequences in the sample. This chain connects TRBV7-9 to TRBJ2-1; D not resolved. V was trimmed by 0 bases and J by 9 bases, leaving 9 bases between them. Germline values: CDR1 SEHNR, CDR2 FQNEAQ (reference sequence). This CDR3 has 13 residues. The CDR3 region has the DNA TGTGCCAGCAGCTTAGCGTCGGCGAGTGAGCAGTTCTTC. Translating gives CASSLASASEQFF.

There are a few counts of this clone. The J gene is TRBJ2-1, the V gene TRBV5-1, with 8 bases aligning to TRBD2. The ends lost 4 bases at V and 7 bases at J; junction bases unmatched: 13. Germline CDR1 SGHRS, CDR2 YFSETQ. This CDR3 has 16 residues. CDR3 DNA: TGCGCCAGCAGCCCAGGGACAATAGCGGGAATTAATGAGCAGTTCTTC. Its protein is CASSPGTIAGINEQFF.

V usage is TRBV5-1 and J usage is TRBJ2-1, with TRBD2 identical over 8 bases. Per germline, CDR1 SGHRS and CDR2 YFSETQ. V lost 5 bases and J lost 8; bases outside the gene matches: 12. This CDR3 comprises 15 residues. CDR3 DNA sequence: TGCGCCAGCAGTTCAGGGACTAGGGCCTTTGATGAGCAGTTCTTC. Translation: CASSSGTRAFDEQFF.

In its sample, this clone is large. This chain connects TRBV27 to TRBJ2-7, with a tentative D call TRBD2 (5 bases). Trimming cost V 3 bases and J 4 bases, with 10 bases left between them. The CDR3 spans 13 residues. The germline CDR1 and CDR2 sequences are MNHEY and SMNVEV (reference sequence). CDR3 residues: CASSFGSGYEQYF. CDR3 DNA sequence: TGTGCCAGCAGTTTTGGGAGTGGGTACGAGCAGTACTTC.

Within the sample, this clone is medium-sized. The chain joins TRBV6-2 or TRBV6-3 to TRBJ2-3, with 11 bases lining up with TRBD2. Germline V gene data show CDR1 as MNHEY and CDR2 as SVGEGT. J lost 3 bases, V lost 6 bases, and 5 bases had no gene match. CDR3 length: 15 residues. This chain's CDR3 is CASSLSGRGTDTQYF. The DNA for the CDR3 is TGTGCCAGCAGCCTTAGCGGGAGGGGAACAGATACGCAGTATTTT.

By proportion, this clone is medium-sized (0.01 to 0.1%). For the CDR3, the DNA is TGCAGTGCTAGAATCATACAGGGATACGAGCAGTACTTC. Translated, it gives CSARIIQGYEQYF. J is TRBJ2-7 and V is TRBV20-1; a weak D match, TRBD1 (6 bases). Looked up from germline, CDR1 is DFQATT and CDR2 is SNEGSKA (reference sequence). CDR3 length: 13 amino acids. The V gene lost 2 bases and the J gene lost 4 bases, with 12 bases spanning the gap.

The genes are TRBV4-1 and TRBJ2-7; D is perhaps TRBD1 (5 bases). The CDR3 has 12 amino acids. Germline assignment: CDR1 MGHRA and CDR2 YSYEKL. Trimming cost V 5 bases and J 1 base, with 6 bases left between them. The CDR3 sequence: CASSGHSYEQYF. CDR3 DNA sequence: TGCGCCAGCAGCGGACATTCCTACGAGCAGTACTTC.

The chain combines TRBV6-2 or TRBV6-3 with TRBJ1-5, with D possibly being TRBD1 (5 bases). Trimming removed 5 bases at V and 3 bases at J, with 17 bases between. The V gene's germline CDR1 is MNHEY and CDR2 SVGEGT. The CDR3 is made up of 16 amino acids. The DNA of the CDR3 is TGTGCCAGCAGTCTAACAAAGGGGAGAAACAATCAGCCCCAGCATTTT. Its protein is CASSLTKGRNNQPQHF.

V and J are TRBV20-1 and TRBJ2-5; 15 bases map to TRBD2. Germline assignment: CDR1 DFQATT and CDR2 SNEGSKA (reference sequence). The CDR3 totals 17 residues. J lost 2 bases, V lost 7 bases, and 11 bases had no gene match. The DNA of the CDR3 is TGCAGTGGTACCAGGACTAGCGGGGGGGCTTGGCAAGAGACCCAGTACTTC. It translates to CSGTRTSGGAWQETQYF.

This clone was seen repeatedly, ten times or more. The chain recombines TRBV29-1 with TRBJ2-1; 10 positions agree with TRBD2. The ends lost 6 bases at V and 11 bases at J; junction bases unmatched: 7. The CDR3 loop spans 12 amino acids. The V gene's germline CDR1 is SQVTM and CDR2 ANQGSEA. For the CDR3, the DNA is TGCAGCGTAGGACTAGCGGTAGATAAGCAGTTCTTC. Protein: CSVGLAVDKQFF.

Many counts were recorded for this clone. The CDR3 here is CASSPSGATNTGELFF. The CDR3 coding sequence is TGTGCCAGCTCACCAAGCGGAGCGACGAACACCGGGGAGCTGTTTTTT. V and J are TRBV18 and TRBJ2-2, with D perhaps TRBD2 (5 bases). The ends were cut back, 2 bases at V and 0 bases at J, with 10 bases in the middle. CDR3 length: 16 amino acids. The V gene's germline CDR1 is KGHSH and CDR2 LQKENI.

This clone is labeled medium-sized (0.01 to 0.1%). The CDR3: CASSVGTVNTGELFF. The CDR3 coding sequence is TGTGCCAGCAGCGTGGGGACAGTGAACACCGGGGAGCTGTTTTTT. The chain couples TRBV9 to TRBJ2-2; 7 nucleotides line up with TRBD1. Germline CDR1 reads SGDLS; CDR2 reads YYNGEE. This CDR3 is built from 15 residues. V lost 2 bases to trimming and J lost 1 base; unmatched junction nucleotides: 2.

Relative to its sample, this clone is medium-sized. The V gene is TRBV4-3, the J gene TRBJ2-7, with 7 positions matching TRBD1. CDR3 size: 15 residues. V lost 0 bases, J lost 3 bases, and 5 bases stayed unmatched. Germline V gene data show CDR1 as LGHNA and CDR2 as YSLEER. CDR3 loop: CASSQDPQGLYEQYF. Here the CDR3 DNA reads TGCGCCAGCAGCCAAGACCCACAGGGGCTCTACGAGCAGTACTTC.

Turning to this clone: Just one base apart from a much larger clone, this may be a read error. The sample holds other DNA sequences that translate to the same CDR3. The chain has TRBV24-1 and TRBJ2-7; unclear D gene. The CDR3 is made up of 12 amino acids. Between the trimmed V and J ends, which lost 3 bases and 6 bases, there was a span of 8 bases. CDR1 KGHDR and CDR2 SFDVKD come from the germline V gene. CDR3 region: CATSDATFEQYF. Here the CDR3 DNA reads TGTGCCACCAGTGATGCGACTTTCGAGCAGTACTTC.

This clone has only a few counts. The rearrangement links TRBV30 to TRBJ1-2; D uncertain. Germline V CDR1 and CDR2: GTSNPN, SVGIG (reference sequence). Between the trimmed V and J ends, which lost 1 base and 7 bases, there was a span of 13 bases. The CDR3 contains 13 residues. The CDR3: CAWSGSQRGGYTF. The CDR3, as DNA: TGTGCCTGGAGTGGTAGTCAGCGCGGTGGCTACACCTTC.

This clone was seen more than once but under ten times. This chain links TRBV6-1 with TRBJ1-2; a weak D match, TRBD1 (5 bases). Trimming removed 7 bases from V and 2 bases from J, with 8 bases in between. Germline loops: CDR1 MNHNS, CDR2 SASEGT. This CDR3 is built from 12 residues. As DNA, the CDR3 is TGTGCCAGCACCCGGGACAACTATGGCTACACCTTC. Residues: CASTRDNYGYTF.

There are a few counts of this clone. V gene TRBV6-4 combines with J gene TRBJ2-3; 8 bases map to TRBD2. The CDR3 runs to 17 residues. CDR1 and CDR2 from the germline V gene are MRHNA and SNTAGT. Unmatched junction bases numbered 16, after V lost 7 bases and J lost 4 bases. CDR3 nucleotides: TGTGCCAGCATCGCGCACCCTCCCGGGACTAGTCCAGATACGCAGTATTTT. Its translation is CASIAHPPGTSPDTQYF.

This clone is medium-sized (0.01 to 0.1%) in the sample. Other DNA variants within this sample encode the same CDR3. The chain recombines TRBV6-1 with TRBJ2-7, with unresolved D. There are 12 residues in the CDR3. Germline V lookup: CDR1 MNHNS, CDR2 SASEGT. With 6 bases removed from V and 5 bases from J, the gap between germline ends came to 11 bases. CDR3 protein: CASRGITNEQYF. The CDR3 bases are TGTGCCAGCAGAGGAATAACAAACGAGCAGTACTTC.

Relative to its sample, this clone is medium-sized. This sequence joins TRBV28 and TRBJ2-2; 9 nucleotides align to TRBD1. Per germline, CDR1 MDHEN and CDR2 SYDVKM. Trimming took 6 bases from V and 4 from J; bases not matched to a gene: 15. This CDR3 is 18 amino acids long. CDR3 sequence reads: CASSFSPHRGRGTGELFF. In DNA, the CDR3 is TGTGCCAGCAGCTTTTCCCCTCACAGGGGGCGCGGCACCGGGGAGCTGTTTTTT.

This clone was counted only a few times. V and J are TRBV19 and TRBJ2-1; 14 nucleotides align to TRBD2. V lost 6 bases, J lost 9 bases, and 4 bases stayed unmatched. The CDR3 spans 14 residues. Germline loops: CDR1 LNHDA, CDR2 SQIVND (reference sequence). The CDR3 loop reads CASSPGLAGVEQFF. The DNA of the CDR3 is TGTGCCAGTAGCCCGGGACTAGCGGGGGTTGAGCAGTTCTTC.

This clone was seen many times. The rearrangement joins TRBV2 to TRBJ2-3; TRBD1 matches at 7 bases. With 5 bases clipped from V and 2 bases from J, the junction kept 7 bases outside the gene matches. Germline V gene data show CDR1 as SNHLY and CDR2 as FYNNEI. This CDR3 has 15 amino acids. The CDR3 sequence is CASSSVGQVTDTQYF. CDR3 sequence (DNA): TGTGCCAGCAGTTCCGTAGGACAGGTCACAGATACGCAGTATTTT.

In its sample, this clone was seen many times. Compared with germline, one end of the junction differs, possibly owing to a read error. J is TRBJ2-7 and V is TRBV29-1, with 8 positions matching TRBD2. CDR3 size: 11 residues. CDR1 SQVTM and CDR2 ANQGSEA come from the germline V gene. CDR3 coding DNA: TGCAGCGTTGAAGACGGCGGTCGGGGGGGTTTC. Protein product: CSVEDGGRGGF.

This clone showed up just a few times. The chain joins TRBV28 to TRBJ1-1, with TRBD1 as a possible D gene (6 bases). CDR1 is MDHEN, CDR2 SYDVKM, per germline. The CDR3 spans 14 residues. Trimming pared 6 bases from V and 1 base from J, leaving 12 bases between. CDR3 sequence (DNA): TGTGCCAGCAGCGGTGGGGGGGCGAACACTGAAGCTTTCTTT. It translates to CASSGGGANTEAFF.

The rearrangement links TRBV3-1 to TRBJ2-7; D possibly corresponds to TRBD2 (6 bases). V lost 4 bases and J 5 bases, leaving 21 bases between the germline ends. The V gene's germline CDR1 is LGHDT and CDR2 YNNKEL (reference sequence). The CDR3 is 16 amino acids. For the CDR3, the DNA is TGTGCCAGCAGCCCACTAAGGAATAGCGGACCCCACGAGCAGTACTTC. Its protein product is CASSPLRNSGPHEQYF.

In this sample, this clone turned up many times. The V gene is TRBV27, the J gene TRBJ1-5; no clear D. Germline V gene lookup returns CDR1 MNHEY and CDR2 SMNVEV (reference sequence). Trimming removed 2 bases at V and 3 bases at J, with 8 bases between. CDR3 length: 14 residues. CDR3 coding DNA: TGTGCCAGCAGTTTAAACGGGAACAATCAGCCCCAGCATTTT. This gives the protein CASSLNGNNQPQHF.